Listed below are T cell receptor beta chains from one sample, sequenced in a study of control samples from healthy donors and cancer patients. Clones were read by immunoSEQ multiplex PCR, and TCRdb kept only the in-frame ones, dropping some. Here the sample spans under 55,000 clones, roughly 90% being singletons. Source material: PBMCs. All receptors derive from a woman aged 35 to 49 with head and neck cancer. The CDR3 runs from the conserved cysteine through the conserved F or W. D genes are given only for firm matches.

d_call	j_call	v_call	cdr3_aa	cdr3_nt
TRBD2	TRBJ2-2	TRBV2	CASSQPSGGPTGELFF	TGTGCCAGCAGTCAACCTAGCGGGGGACCCACCGGGGAGCTGTTTTTT
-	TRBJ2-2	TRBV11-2	CASSSPGRVF	TGTGCCAGCAGCTCACCGGGACGGGTTTTT
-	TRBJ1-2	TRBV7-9	CASSLDRTGYTF	TGTGCCAGCAGCTTAGATCGGACTGGCTACACCTTC
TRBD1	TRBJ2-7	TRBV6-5	CATSSGTGGFYEQYF	TGTGCCACCTCCTCCGGGACAGGGGGCTTCTACGAGCAGTACTTC
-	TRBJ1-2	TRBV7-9	CASSLELVANGYTF	TGTGCCAGCAGCTTAGAATTGGTCGCGAATGGCTACACCTTC
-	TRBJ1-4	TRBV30	CAWSRNEKLFF	TGTGCCTGGAGCCGAAATGAAAAACTGTTTTTT
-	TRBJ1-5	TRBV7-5	CVRSLGGDQPQHF	TGTGTCAGAAGCTTGGGGGGGGACCAGCCCCAGCATTTT
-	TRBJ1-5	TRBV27	CASRDTDRGAHQPQHF	TGTGCCAGCCGAGATACTGACCGGGGCGCACATCAGCCCCAGCATTTT
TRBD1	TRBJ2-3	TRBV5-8	CASSLQGVADTQYF	TGTGCCAGCAGCTTGCAGGGGGTTGCCGATACGCAGTATTTT
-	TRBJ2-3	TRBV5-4	CASSPASTDTQYF	TGTGCCAGCAGCCCCGCTAGCACAGATACGCAGTATTTT
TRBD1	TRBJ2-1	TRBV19	CASSNPPGQTLQEQFF	TGTGCCAGTAGTAATCCCCCGGGACAGACCCTCCAAGAGCAGTTCTTC
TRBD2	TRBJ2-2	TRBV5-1	CASSLGLAGGATGELFF	TGCGCCAGCAGCTTGGGACTAGCGGGAGGCGCCACCGGGGAGCTGTTTTTT
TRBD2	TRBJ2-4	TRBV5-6	CASRQRERNIQYF	TGTGCCAGCAGACAGCGGGAAAGGAACATTCAGTACTTC
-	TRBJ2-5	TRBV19	CASIAGETQYF	TGTGCCAGTATCGCCGGGGAGACCCAGTACTTC
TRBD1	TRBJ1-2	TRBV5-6	CASNLQGAYYGYTF	TGTGCCAGCAACCTACAGGGGGCATACTATGGCTACACCTTC
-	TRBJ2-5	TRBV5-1	CASSLAATAGETQYF	TGCGCCAGCAGCTTGGCCGCGACTGCCGGGGAGACCCAGTACTTC
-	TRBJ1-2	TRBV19	CAAGFRDNNYGYTF	TGTGCCGCCGGATTCAGGGATAATAACTATGGCTACACCTTC
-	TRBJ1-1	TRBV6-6	CASNSGTATEAFF	TGTGCCAGCAACTCCGGGACGGCTACTGAAGCTTTCTTT
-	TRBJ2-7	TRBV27	CASSGFRDFGSYEQYF	TGTGCCAGCAGCGGCTTCAGGGACTTTGGCTCCTACGAGCAGTACTTC
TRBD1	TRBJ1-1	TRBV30	CAWNVGELRGRTEAFF	TGTGCCTGGAACGTGGGGGAGCTCAGGGGGCGAACTGAAGCTTTCTTT
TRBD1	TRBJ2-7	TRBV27	CASSLRQGAAEQYF	TGTGCCAGCAGTTTACGGCAGGGGGCCGCCGAGCAGTACTTC
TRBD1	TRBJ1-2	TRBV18	CASSPAGGGDRGYTF	TGTGCCAGCTCACCAGCAGGGGGTGGTGATCGTGGCTACACCTTC
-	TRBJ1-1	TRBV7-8	CASSNPSRVNTEAFF	TGTGCCAGCAGCAATCCCTCTCGGGTGAACACTGAAGCTTTCTTT
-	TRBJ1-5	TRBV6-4	CASSVLPSNQPQHF	TGTGCCAGCAGTGTCCTCCCAAGCAATCAGCCCCAGCATTTT